The clone carrying this T cell receptor beta chain was seen ten or more times. RNA transcripts gave rise to amplified TCR beta CDR3 regions. An initial round of RT-PCR targeting the TCR CDR3 relied on the HTBI primer set. TCRdb processed the multiplex PCR reads anew with MiXCR; each CDR3 protein has one entry. This sample yields around 600,000 distinct CDR3 sequences, of which approximately 15% are seen a single time; less than 3.5% belongs to the top ten. This entry belongs to a study of T cells in Graves' hyperthyroidism and ophthalmopathy. The length of the CDR3 is 14 residues. The germline V and J ends were trimmed by 2 bases and 3 bases, with 13 bases remaining between them. The V gene's germline CDR1 is GTSNPN and CDR2 SVGIG (reference sequence). Patients were excluded because of uncontrolled infection, other autoimmune disease, pregnancy or lactation. The source of the PBMCs was about 10 ml of fresh peripheral blood.

The J gene is TRBJ1-1, the V gene TRBV30, with D tentatively TRBD1 (5 bases). The receptor's source is a woman aged 40 to 49 with Graves' ophthalmopathy. The sequenced sample was blood. The CDR3 here is CAWSPGPYDTEAFF. The CDR3 bases are TGTGCCTGGAGTCCAGGGCCTTATGACACTGAAGCTTTCTTT.